Sequencing of this TCR beta chain was carried out in a study of cytomegalovirus exposure and HLA in healthy donors. In the study overall: The 120 or so validation repertoires and the approximately 670 first-cohort repertoires shared a platform, a later analysis reported.

The CDR3 has 15 amino acids. Germline CDR1 is SGDLS and CDR2 is YYNGEE. Trimming pared 1 base from V and 5 bases from J, leaving 13 bases between. This clone has more than one count but fewer than ten. Antigen: not known. Some clones are missing from TCRdb's copy, which holds only in-frame ones; the method was immunoSEQ multiplex PCR. The table lists fewer than 200,000 clones, approximately 86% of them singletons. Study results and caveats: One later analysis, an examination of the 100 to 150 validation repertoires, found that first-cohort TCR clusters tended to co-occur in them.

The material sequenced was PBMCs. The clonotype originates from a man aged 25 to 40 in good health and CMV-seropositive. This chain links TRBV9 with TRBJ2-1, with a possible D match to TRBD1 (6 bases). The CDR3 bases are TGTGCCAGCAGCGTACAGGGGTCACCGGACAATGAGCAGTTCTTC. Translating gives CASSVQGSPDNEQFF.